These T cell receptor beta chains were read from a single sample in a study of cytomegalovirus exposure and HLA in healthy donors. Produced via immunoSEQ multiplex PCR; TCRdb's table is partial and in-frame only. Here the sample spans about 31,000 clones, 65% to 70% being singletons. What was sequenced was PBMCs. The receptors were gathered from a man aged 40-49 years in good health and CMV-seropositive. The CDR3 runs from the conserved cysteine through the conserved F or W. The D gene is left open where the match is weak. For some rows the clone size is stated as once, few or many, or as a class when expanded; others skip it.

d_gene: TRBD2; j_gene: TRBJ2-5; v_gene: TRBV9; len: 14; abundance: NA; CDR3aa: CASSDLGGEETQYF; CDR3nt: TGTGCCAGCAGCGACCTGGGGGGGGAAGAGACCCAGTACTTC
d_gene: NA; j_gene: TRBJ1-4; v_gene: TRBV5-1; len: 16; abundance: few; CDR3aa: CASSLGGLVANEKLFF; CDR3nt: TGCGCCAGCAGCTTGGGGGGGCTGGTCGCTAATGAAAAACTGTTTTTT
d_gene: NA; j_gene: TRBJ1-1; v_gene: TRBV29-1; len: 14; abundance: few; CDR3aa: CSVKGPSGSAEAFF; CDR3nt: TGCAGCGTCAAAGGCCCCTCAGGGTCTGCTGAAGCTTTCTTT
d_gene: NA; j_gene: TRBJ1-2; v_gene: TRBV19; len: 13; abundance: NA; CDR3aa: CASDHTRGYGYTF; CDR3nt: TGTGCCAGTGACCATACCCGGGGGTATGGCTACACCTTC
d_gene: NA; j_gene: TRBJ2-1; v_gene: TRBV5-6; len: 14; abundance: NA; CDR3aa: CASSLGGSYNEQFF; CDR3nt: TGTGCCAGCAGCTTAGGAGGCTCCTACAATGAGCAGTTCTTC
d_gene: TRBD1; j_gene: TRBJ2-7; v_gene: TRBV7-6; len: 14; abundance: NA; CDR3aa: CASSSGQGSYEQYF; CDR3nt: TGTGCCAGCAGCTCGGGACAGGGGTCCTACGAGCAGTACTTC
d_gene: TRBD1; j_gene: TRBJ2-5; v_gene: TRBV5-6; len: 14; abundance: NA; CDR3aa: CASSLGRGRETQYF; CDR3nt: TGTGCCAGCAGCTTGGGCAGGGGGCGTGAGACCCAGTACTTC
d_gene: NA; j_gene: TRBJ2-7; v_gene: TRBV11-2; len: 14; abundance: few; CDR3aa: CASSLGGGPYEQYF; CDR3nt: TGTGCCAGCAGCTTAGGGGGGGGCCCCTACGAGCAGTACTTC
d_gene: NA; j_gene: TRBJ2-3; v_gene: TRBV19; len: 14; abundance: few; CDR3aa: CASSVDKHTDTQFF; CDR3nt: TGTGCCAGTAGTGTAGACAAGCACACAGATACGCAGTTTTTT
d_gene: TRBD1; j_gene: TRBJ2-7; v_gene: TRBV6-5; len: 14; abundance: NA; CDR3aa: CASRANRGEYEQYF; CDR3nt: TGTGCCTCGCGGGCGAACAGGGGGGAGTACGAGCAGTACTTC
d_gene: TRBD2; j_gene: TRBJ2-7; v_gene: TRBV18; len: 16; abundance: NA; CDR3aa: CASSPRTSGGTYEQYF; CDR3nt: TGTGCCAGCTCACCCAGGACTAGCGGGGGGACCTACGAGCAGTACTTC
d_gene: NA; j_gene: TRBJ1-3; v_gene: TRBV7-2; len: 16; abundance: medium-sized; CDR3aa: CASSSREGSSGNTIYF; CDR3nt: TGTGCCAGCAGTTCTCGGGAGGGGAGCTCTGGAAACACCATATATTTT
d_gene: NA; j_gene: TRBJ2-3; v_gene: TRBV20-1; len: 11; abundance: NA; CDR3aa: CSARDWETQYF; CDR3nt: TGCAGTGCTAGAGACTGGGAGACGCAGTATTTT
d_gene: TRBD2; j_gene: TRBJ2-1; v_gene: TRBV6-1; len: 15; abundance: NA; CDR3aa: CASSEDLAGTDEQFF; CDR3nt: TGTGCCAGCAGTGAAGACCTAGCGGGAACGGATGAGCAGTTCTTC
d_gene: NA; j_gene: TRBJ2-5; v_gene: TRBV6-5; len: 14; abundance: NA; CDR3aa: CASSYSAEQETQYF; CDR3nt: TGTGCCAGCAGTTACTCGGCAGAACAAGAGACCCAGTACTTC
d_gene: NA; j_gene: TRBJ1-2; v_gene: TRBV19; len: 15; abundance: NA; CDR3aa: CASSTPGRANYGYTF; CDR3nt: TGTGCCAGTAGTACCCCCGGGAGGGCTAACTATGGCTACACCTTC
d_gene: NA; j_gene: TRBJ1-6; v_gene: TRBV2; len: 14; abundance: few; CDR3aa: CASRVQGGNSPLHF; CDR3nt: TGTGCCAGCAGAGTCCAGGGTGGTAATTCACCCCTCCACTTT
d_gene: NA; j_gene: TRBJ1-2; v_gene: TRBV6-6; len: 13; abundance: NA; CDR3aa: CASSMGGPYGYTF; CDR3nt: TGTGCCAGCAGTATGGGGGGGCCGTATGGCTACACCTTC
d_gene: TRBD1; j_gene: TRBJ1-4; v_gene: TRBV30; len: 14; abundance: NA; CDR3aa: CAGDRGVLDEKLFF; CDR3nt: TGTGCCGGGGACAGGGGAGTACTGGATGAAAAACTGTTTTTT
d_gene: NA; j_gene: TRBJ1-2; v_gene: TRBV27; len: 17; abundance: NA; CDR3aa: CASSLIAGHAWGYGYTF; CDR3nt: TGTGCCAGCAGTTTAATCGCTGGACACGCATGGGGCTATGGCTACACCTTC
d_gene: TRBD2; j_gene: TRBJ2-2; v_gene: TRBV5-4; len: 16; abundance: NA; CDR3aa: CASSLSAGGLIGELFF; CDR3nt: TGTGCCAGCAGCTTGTCCGCGGGAGGGCTAATCGGGGAGCTGTTTTTT
d_gene: TRBD2; j_gene: TRBJ2-5; v_gene: TRBV14; len: 16; abundance: few; CDR3aa: CASSQVRGGPQETQYF; CDR3nt: TGTGCCAGCAGCCAAGTGCGGGGGGGGCCGCAAGAGACCCAGTACTTC
d_gene: TRBD1; j_gene: TRBJ2-3; v_gene: TRBV5-1; len: 14; abundance: few; CDR3aa: CASSADRSTDTQYF; CDR3nt: TGCGCCAGCAGCGCGGACAGGAGCACAGATACGCAGTATTTT
d_gene: TRBD2; j_gene: TRBJ2-2; v_gene: TRBV19; len: 15; abundance: NA; CDR3aa: CASSIALAGTGELFF; CDR3nt: TGTGCCAGTAGTATTGCGCTAGCGGGAACTGGGGAGCTGTTTTTT
d_gene: NA; j_gene: TRBJ1-1; v_gene: TRBV7-9; len: 13; abundance: few; CDR3aa: CASSSGGLRGAFF; CDR3nt: TGTGCCAGCAGCTCCGGGGGTCTAAGGGGAGCTTTCTTT
d_gene: NA; j_gene: TRBJ2-7; v_gene: TRBV7-6; len: 18; abundance: few; CDR3aa: CASSFDLGDDRPTYEQYF; CDR3nt: TGTGCCAGCAGCTTCGATTTGGGGGACGACAGGCCAACCTACGAGCAGTACTTC
d_gene: NA; j_gene: TRBJ2-3; v_gene: TRBV7-2; len: 14; abundance: NA; CDR3aa: CASSLSQSTDTQYF; CDR3nt: TGTGCCAGCAGCTTATCACAGAGCACAGATACGCAGTATTTT
d_gene: TRBD2; j_gene: TRBJ2-7; v_gene: TRBV2; len: 16; abundance: NA; CDR3aa: CASSPGWGGLVEEQYF; CDR3nt: TGTGCCAGCAGTCCAGGGTGGGGGGGACTAGTCGAGGAGCAGTACTTC
d_gene: TRBD2; j_gene: TRBJ2-3; v_gene: TRBV7-2; len: 12; abundance: NA; CDR3aa: CASSLRGTLLYF; CDR3nt: TGTGCCAGCAGCTTGCGGGGGACCCTCCTGTATTTT
d_gene: NA; j_gene: TRBJ2-1; v_gene: TRBV5-1; len: 12; abundance: NA; CDR3aa: CASSLDFDEQFF; CDR3nt: TGCGCCAGCAGCTTGGATTTCGATGAGCAGTTCTTC
d_gene: NA; j_gene: TRBJ2-5; v_gene: TRBV7-2; len: 16; abundance: few; CDR3aa: CASSLSPRGALETQYF; CDR3nt: TGTGCCAGCAGCTTAAGTCCCCGGGGGGCCTTAGAGACCCAGTACTTC
d_gene: TRBD2; j_gene: TRBJ2-1; v_gene: TRBV7-2; len: 14; abundance: NA; CDR3aa: CASSLTGTSNEQFF; CDR3nt: TGTGCCAGCAGCTTAACGGGGACTAGTAATGAGCAGTTCTTC
d_gene: TRBD1; j_gene: TRBJ2-6; v_gene: TRBV7-8; len: 18; abundance: NA; CDR3aa: CASSLGTGINSGANVLTF; CDR3nt: TGTGCCAGCAGCTTAGGGACAGGGATTAACTCTGGGGCCAACGTCCTGACTTTC
d_gene: TRBD1; j_gene: TRBJ1-6; v_gene: TRBV6-1; len: 17; abundance: NA; CDR3aa: CASSEAAGGLYNSPLHF; CDR3nt: TGTGCCAGCAGTGAGGCGGCAGGGGGCCTGTATAATTCACCCCTCCACTTT
d_gene: NA; j_gene: TRBJ2-5; v_gene: TRBV6-5; len: 14; abundance: NA; CDR3aa: CASSVSSGLRAQYF; CDR3nt: TGTGCCAGCAGTGTTTCATCGGGACTCCGGGCCCAGTACTTC
d_gene: NA; j_gene: TRBJ2-3; v_gene: TRBV27; len: 15; abundance: NA; CDR3aa: CASSDTSLGTDTQYF; CDR3nt: TGTGCCAGCAGCGACACTAGTCTGGGGACAGATACGCAGTATTTT
d_gene: TRBD1; j_gene: TRBJ2-4; v_gene: TRBV5-5; len: 16; abundance: NA; CDR3aa: CASTQTGALAKNIQYF; CDR3nt: TGTGCCAGCACCCAGACAGGGGCTCTAGCCAAAAACATTCAGTACTTC
d_gene: NA; j_gene: TRBJ1-2; v_gene: TRBV6-5; len: 16; abundance: NA; CDR3aa: CASSYGPNGGTYGYTF; CDR3nt: TGTGCCAGCAGTTACGGTCCTAATGGGGGGACCTATGGCTACACCTTC
d_gene: NA; j_gene: TRBJ1-6; v_gene: TRBV10-3; len: 15; abundance: NA; CDR3aa: CAIRDSGTDNSPLHF; CDR3nt: TGTGCCATCAGGGATTCCGGGACTGATAATTCACCCCTCCACTTT
d_gene: TRBD2; j_gene: TRBJ2-3; v_gene: TRBV7-2; len: 15; abundance: NA; CDR3aa: CASLAGGRLTDTQYF; CDR3nt: TGTGCCAGTCTAGCGGGGGGCCGGCTCACAGATACGCAGTATTTT
d_gene: NA; j_gene: TRBJ2-5; v_gene: TRBV4-1; len: 15; abundance: NA; CDR3aa: CASSQVENPKETQYF; CDR3nt: TGCGCCAGCAGCCAAGTCGAGAACCCGAAAGAGACCCAGTACTTC
d_gene: NA; j_gene: TRBJ1-2; v_gene: TRBV2; len: 14; abundance: few; CDR3aa: CASRPLTDMEGYTF; CDR3nt: TGTGCCAGCAGGCCCCTGACGGATATGGAGGGCTACACCTTC
d_gene: TRBD1; j_gene: TRBJ1-5; v_gene: TRBV28; len: 15; abundance: NA; CDR3aa: CASSSHRGGDQPQHF; CDR3nt: TGTGCCAGCAGTTCACACAGGGGTGGGGATCAGCCCCAGCATTTT
d_gene: NA; j_gene: TRBJ1-3; v_gene: TRBV5-1; len: 16; abundance: few; CDR3aa: CASSSKQGFAGNTIYF; CDR3nt: TGCGCCAGCAGCAGTAAACAGGGATTTGCCGGAAACACCATATATTTT
d_gene: NA; j_gene: TRBJ1-4; v_gene: TRBV6-5; len: 15; abundance: NA; CDR3aa: CASSPSRGYIGKLFF; CDR3nt: TGTGCCAGCAGCCCCTCGAGGGGGTACATAGGTAAACTGTTTTTT
d_gene: NA; j_gene: TRBJ1-5; v_gene: TRBV28; len: 16; abundance: NA; CDR3aa: CASSLLVIVSNQPQHF; CDR3nt: TGTGCCAGCAGTTTATTAGTCATAGTTAGCAATCAGCCCCAGCATTTT
d_gene: NA; j_gene: TRBJ1-4; v_gene: TRBV19; len: 17; abundance: NA; CDR3aa: CASSIRQALPLNEKLFF; CDR3nt: TGTGCCAGTAGTATTCGACAGGCCCTACCCCTTAATGAAAAACTGTTTTTT
d_gene: NA; j_gene: TRBJ2-7; v_gene: TRBV6-6; len: 14; abundance: NA; CDR3aa: CASSYSGSSYEQYF; CDR3nt: TGTGCCAGCAGTTACTCGGGCAGCTCCTACGAGCAGTACTTC
d_gene: TRBD2; j_gene: TRBJ2-5; v_gene: TRBV7-9; len: 15; abundance: NA; CDR3aa: CASSLLAGGQETQYF; CDR3nt: TGTGCCAGCAGCTTATTAGCGGGGGGCCAAGAGACCCAGTACTTC
d_gene: TRBD2; j_gene: TRBJ2-5; v_gene: TRBV5-6; len: 14; abundance: NA; CDR3aa: CASSLIGTMGTQYF; CDR3nt: TGTGCCAGCAGCCTGATAGGGACTATGGGGACCCAGTACTTC
d_gene: TRBD1; j_gene: TRBJ1-4; v_gene: TRBV7-9; len: 18; abundance: NA; CDR3aa: CASSHRDRGPVGNEKLFF; CDR3nt: TGTGCCAGCAGCCACCGGGACAGGGGCCCGGTCGGCAATGAAAAACTGTTTTTT
d_gene: TRBD1; j_gene: TRBJ1-1; v_gene: TRBV5-6; len: 13; abundance: NA; CDR3aa: CASSGTGQGEAFF; CDR3nt: TGTGCCAGCAGCGGGACAGGGCAGGGTGAAGCTTTCTTT
d_gene: TRBD1; j_gene: TRBJ2-7; v_gene: TRBV7-9; len: 15; abundance: NA; CDR3aa: CASSLKGQVLNEQYF; CDR3nt: TGTGCCAGCAGCTTAAAGGGACAGGTCCTTAACGAGCAGTACTTC
d_gene: NA; j_gene: TRBJ2-1; v_gene: TRBV7-9; len: 12; abundance: NA; CDR3aa: CASSLVADEQFF; CDR3nt: TGTGCCAGCAGCTTAGTAGCCGATGAGCAGTTCTTC
d_gene: TRBD1; j_gene: TRBJ1-5; v_gene: TRBV27; len: 16; abundance: NA; CDR3aa: CASRPGTGYSNQPQHF; CDR3nt: TGTGCCAGCAGACCCGGGACAGGGTATAGCAATCAGCCCCAGCATTTT